The rows below give T cell receptor beta chains drawn from one sample of a study of tumor-infiltrating lymphocytes in primary liver carcinoma. TCRdb reanalysed the multiplex PCR reads using MiXCR and keeps one entry per CDR3 protein. The sample carries some 320,000 distinct CDR3 sequences, roughly two thirds recorded once. The sample comprised peripheral blood. The receptors come from a man aged 35-49 years with primary liver carcinoma and hepatitis B virus infection. CDR3s include the opening cysteine and the closing phenylalanine or tryptophan. The D gene is left open where the match is weak. Size values are once, few and many counts, or a class for expanded clones, and some rows have none.

V: TRBV11-1
D: TRBD1
J: TRBJ2-7
size: -
CDR3: CASSGDSGVDEQYF
DNA: TGTGCCAGCAGCGGGGACAGTGGGGTCGACGAGCAGTACTTC

V: TRBV5-1
D: -
J: TRBJ2-1
size: -
CDR3: CANSLGSGSYNEQFF
DNA: TGCGCCAACAGCTTGGGCTCAGGCTCCTACAATGAGCAGTTCTTC

V: TRBV7-9
D: -
J: TRBJ2-3
size: -
CDR3: CPSSLGTAETQYF
DNA: TGTCCCAGCAGCTTGGGGACGGCAGAAACGCAGTATTTT

V: TRBV30
D: -
J: TRBJ2-5
size: -
CDR3: CAWSPTKQMGTQYF
DNA: TGTGCCTGGAGCCCGACTAAGCAGATGGGGACCCAGTACTTC

V: TRBV6-5
D: -
J: TRBJ2-1
size: -
CDR3: CVRSYSGGKERSEQFF
DNA: TGTGTCCGCAGTTACTCGGGCGGGAAGGAGAGGAGTGAGCAGTTCTTC

V: TRBV7-8
D: -
J: TRBJ1-3
size: many
CDR3: CASIPGQRTNTIYF
DNA: TGTGCCAGCATACCGGGACAAAGGACGAACACCATATATTTT

V: TRBV6-6
D: -
J: TRBJ1-4
size: many
CDR3: CASNRLGESEKLFF
DNA: TGTGCCAGCAACCGGCTTGGGGAGAGTGAAAAACTGTTTTTT

V: TRBV28
D: -
J: TRBJ1-2
size: -
CDR3: CASSPGVRKANYGYTF
DNA: TGTGCCAGCAGCCCAGGGGTTAGGAAAGCTAACTATGGCTACACCTTC

V: TRBV14
D: -
J: TRBJ1-6
size: -
CDR3: CASSQINSREIVSPLHF
DNA: TGTGCCAGCAGCCAAATAAATTCTAGAGAGATAGTTTCACCCCTCCACTTT

V: TRBV11-2
D: -
J: TRBJ1-1
size: -
CDR3: CASSLVRAEWGSTEAFF
DNA: TGTGCCAGCAGCTTAGTTAGGGCAGAGTGGGGGAGCACTGAAGCTTTCTTT

V: TRBV21-1
D: -
J: TRBJ1-4
size: -
CDR3: CASSKLSTGPYEKLFF
DNA: TGTGCCAGCAGCAAACTGTCGACAGGCCCTTATGAAAAACTGTTTTTT

V: TRBV6-5
D: -
J: TRBJ2-1
size: few
CDR3: CASSLIIYNEQFF
DNA: TGTGCCAGCAGCTTAATTATTTACAATGAGCAGTTCTTC

V: TRBV6-2/TRBV6-3
D: -
J: TRBJ2-5
size: many
CDR3: CASADGGRTQYF
DNA: TGTGCCAGCGCAGACGGGGGCCGGACCCAGTACTTC

V: TRBV6-1
D: -
J: TRBJ2-1
size: -
CDR3: CARRSSSCNEQFF
DNA: TGTGCCAGGAGGTCGAGCTCCTGCAATGAGCAGTTCTTC

V: TRBV28
D: -
J: TRBJ2-7
size: -
CDR3: CASSAAPRLYEQYF
DNA: TGTGCCAGCTCGGCGGCCCCCCGACTCTACGAGCAGTACTTC

V: TRBV29-1
D: -
J: TRBJ2-7
size: -
CDR3: CSVEEEWTHPYEQYF
DNA: TGCAGCGTTGAAGAAGAATGGACGCACCCCTACGAGCAGTACTTC